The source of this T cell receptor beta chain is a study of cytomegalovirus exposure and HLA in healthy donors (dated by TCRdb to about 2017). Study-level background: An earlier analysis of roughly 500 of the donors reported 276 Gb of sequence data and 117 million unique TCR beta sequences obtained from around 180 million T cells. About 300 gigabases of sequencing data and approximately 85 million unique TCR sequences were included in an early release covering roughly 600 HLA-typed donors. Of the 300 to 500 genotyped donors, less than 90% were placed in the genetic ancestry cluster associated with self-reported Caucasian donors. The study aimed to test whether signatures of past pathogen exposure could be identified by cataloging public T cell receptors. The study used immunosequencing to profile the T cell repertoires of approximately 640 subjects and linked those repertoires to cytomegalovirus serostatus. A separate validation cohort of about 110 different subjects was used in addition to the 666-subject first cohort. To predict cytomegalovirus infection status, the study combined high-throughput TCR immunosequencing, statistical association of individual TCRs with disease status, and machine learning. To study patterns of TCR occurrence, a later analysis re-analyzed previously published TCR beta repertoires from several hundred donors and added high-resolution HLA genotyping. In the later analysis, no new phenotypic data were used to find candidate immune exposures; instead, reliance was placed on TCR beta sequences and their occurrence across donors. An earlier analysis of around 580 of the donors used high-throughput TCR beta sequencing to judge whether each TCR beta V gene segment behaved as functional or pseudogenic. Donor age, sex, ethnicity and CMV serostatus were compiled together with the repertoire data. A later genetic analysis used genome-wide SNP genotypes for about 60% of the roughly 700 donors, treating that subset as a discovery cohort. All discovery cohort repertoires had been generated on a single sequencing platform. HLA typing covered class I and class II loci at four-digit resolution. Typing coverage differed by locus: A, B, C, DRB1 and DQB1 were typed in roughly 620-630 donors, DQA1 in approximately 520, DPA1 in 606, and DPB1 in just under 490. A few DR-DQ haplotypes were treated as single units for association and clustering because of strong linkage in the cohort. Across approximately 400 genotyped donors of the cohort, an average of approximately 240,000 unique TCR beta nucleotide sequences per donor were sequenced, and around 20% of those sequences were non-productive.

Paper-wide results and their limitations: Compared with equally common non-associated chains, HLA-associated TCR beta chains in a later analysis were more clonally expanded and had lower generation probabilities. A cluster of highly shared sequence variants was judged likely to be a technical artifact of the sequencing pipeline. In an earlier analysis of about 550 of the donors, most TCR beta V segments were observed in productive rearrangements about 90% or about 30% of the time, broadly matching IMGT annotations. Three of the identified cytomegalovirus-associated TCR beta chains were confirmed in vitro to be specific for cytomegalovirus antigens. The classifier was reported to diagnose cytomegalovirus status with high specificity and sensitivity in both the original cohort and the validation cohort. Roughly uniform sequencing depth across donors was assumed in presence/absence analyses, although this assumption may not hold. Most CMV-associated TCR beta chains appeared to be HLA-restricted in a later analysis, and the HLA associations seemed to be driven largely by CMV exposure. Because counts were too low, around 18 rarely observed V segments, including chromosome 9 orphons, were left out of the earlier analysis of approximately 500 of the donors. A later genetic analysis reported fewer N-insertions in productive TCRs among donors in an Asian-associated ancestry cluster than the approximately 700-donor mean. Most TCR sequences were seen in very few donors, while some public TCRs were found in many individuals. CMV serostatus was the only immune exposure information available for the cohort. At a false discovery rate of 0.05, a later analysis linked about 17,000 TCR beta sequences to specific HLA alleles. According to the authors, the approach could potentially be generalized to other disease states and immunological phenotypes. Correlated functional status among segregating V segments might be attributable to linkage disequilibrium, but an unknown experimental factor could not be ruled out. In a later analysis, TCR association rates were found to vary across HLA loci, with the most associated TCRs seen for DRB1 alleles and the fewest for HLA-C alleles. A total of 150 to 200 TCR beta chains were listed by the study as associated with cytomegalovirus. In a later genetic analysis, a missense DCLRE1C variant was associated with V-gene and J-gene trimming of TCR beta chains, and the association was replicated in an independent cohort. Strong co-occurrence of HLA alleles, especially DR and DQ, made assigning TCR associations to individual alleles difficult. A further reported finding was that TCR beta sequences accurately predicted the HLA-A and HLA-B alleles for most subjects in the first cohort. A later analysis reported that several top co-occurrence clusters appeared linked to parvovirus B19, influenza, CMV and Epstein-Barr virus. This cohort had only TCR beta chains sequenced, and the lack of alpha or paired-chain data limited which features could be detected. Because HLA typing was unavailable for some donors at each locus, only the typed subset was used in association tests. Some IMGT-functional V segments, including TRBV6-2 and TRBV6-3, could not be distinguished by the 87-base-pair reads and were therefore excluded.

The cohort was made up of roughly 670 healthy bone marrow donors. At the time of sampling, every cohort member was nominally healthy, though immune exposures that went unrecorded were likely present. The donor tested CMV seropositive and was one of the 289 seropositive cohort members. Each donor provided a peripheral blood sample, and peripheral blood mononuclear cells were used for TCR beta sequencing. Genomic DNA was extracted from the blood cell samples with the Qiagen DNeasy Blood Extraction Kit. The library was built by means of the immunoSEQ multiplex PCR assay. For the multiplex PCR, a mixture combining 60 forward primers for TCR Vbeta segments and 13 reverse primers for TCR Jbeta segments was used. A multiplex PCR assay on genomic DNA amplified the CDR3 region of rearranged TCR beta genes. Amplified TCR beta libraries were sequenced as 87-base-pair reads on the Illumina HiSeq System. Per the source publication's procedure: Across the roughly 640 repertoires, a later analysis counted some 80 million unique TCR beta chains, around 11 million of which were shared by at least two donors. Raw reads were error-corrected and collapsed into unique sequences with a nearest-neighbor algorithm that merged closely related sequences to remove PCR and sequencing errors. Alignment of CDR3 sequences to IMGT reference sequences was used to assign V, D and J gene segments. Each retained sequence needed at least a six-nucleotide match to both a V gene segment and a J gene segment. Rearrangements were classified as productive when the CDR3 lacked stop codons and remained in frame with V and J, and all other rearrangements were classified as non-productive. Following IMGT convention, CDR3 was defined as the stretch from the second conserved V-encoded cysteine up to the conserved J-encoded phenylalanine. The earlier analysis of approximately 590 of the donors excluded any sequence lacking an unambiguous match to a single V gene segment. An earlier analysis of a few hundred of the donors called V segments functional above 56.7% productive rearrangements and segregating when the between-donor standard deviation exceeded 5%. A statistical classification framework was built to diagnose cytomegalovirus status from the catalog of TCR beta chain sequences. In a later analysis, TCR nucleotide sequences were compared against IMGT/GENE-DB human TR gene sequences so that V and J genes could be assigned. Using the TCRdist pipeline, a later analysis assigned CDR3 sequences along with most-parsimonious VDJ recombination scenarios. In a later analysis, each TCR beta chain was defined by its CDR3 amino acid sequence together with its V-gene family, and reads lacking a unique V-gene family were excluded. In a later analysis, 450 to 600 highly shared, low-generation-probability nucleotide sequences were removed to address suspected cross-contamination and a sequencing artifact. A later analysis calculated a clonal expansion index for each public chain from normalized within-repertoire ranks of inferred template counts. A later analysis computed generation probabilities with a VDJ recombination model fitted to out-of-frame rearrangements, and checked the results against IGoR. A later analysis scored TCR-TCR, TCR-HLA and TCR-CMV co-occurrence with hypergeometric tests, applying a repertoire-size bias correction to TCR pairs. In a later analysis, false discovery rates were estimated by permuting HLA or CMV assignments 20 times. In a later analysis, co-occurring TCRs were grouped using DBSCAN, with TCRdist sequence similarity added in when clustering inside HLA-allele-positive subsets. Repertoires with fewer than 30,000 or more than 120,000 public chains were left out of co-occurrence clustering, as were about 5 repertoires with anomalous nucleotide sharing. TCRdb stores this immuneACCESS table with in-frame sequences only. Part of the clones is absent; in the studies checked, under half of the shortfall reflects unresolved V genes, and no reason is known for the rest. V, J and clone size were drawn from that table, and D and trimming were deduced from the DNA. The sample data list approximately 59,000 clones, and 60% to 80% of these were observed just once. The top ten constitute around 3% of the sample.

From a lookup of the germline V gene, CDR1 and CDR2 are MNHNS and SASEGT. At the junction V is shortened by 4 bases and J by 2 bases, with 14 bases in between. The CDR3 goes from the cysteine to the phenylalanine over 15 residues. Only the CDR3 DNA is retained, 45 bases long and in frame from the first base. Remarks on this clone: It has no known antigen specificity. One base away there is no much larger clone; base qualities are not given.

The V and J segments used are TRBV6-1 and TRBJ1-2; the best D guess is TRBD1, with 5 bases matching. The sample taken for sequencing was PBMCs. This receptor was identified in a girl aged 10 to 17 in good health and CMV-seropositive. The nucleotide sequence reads TGTGCCAGCAGTGGAACGACAGTTGCCAACTATGGCTACACCTTC. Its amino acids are CASSGTTVANYGYTF.